This record covers a single T cell receptor (beta chain). Its antigen remains unknown. This sample is drawn from a study of T cell responses to AZD1222 COVID-19 vaccine. Germline V gives CDR1 GTSNPN, CDR2 SVGIG (reference sequence). There are 13 residues in the CDR3. V was pared by 2 bases and J by 3 bases, with 11 bases between. Study-wide results and limits: White British ancestry dominated among donors, who included more females, and clonal diversity was possibly underestimated.

Only in-frame clones appear in the TCRdb table, and some are missing; sequencing was by immunoSEQ multiplex PCR. The top ten clones hold around 41% of a sample with just over 20,000 clones, 82% of them seen once. The TCR was taken from an adult in good health. This chain joins TRBV30 and TRBJ2-7; D not resolved. Specimen: peripheral blood, collected on day 0 of AZD1222 vaccination. The CDR3 loop reads CAWSPGSYYEQYF. CDR3 nucleotides: TGTGCCTGGAGTCCCGGATCATACTACGAGCAGTACTTC.